This TCR beta chain stems from a study of blood T cell repertoires in COVID-19. As for the study in general: The study drew acute and convalescent COVID-19 samples from the United States, Italy and Spain.

Original processing methods: For nucleated cells, counts were estimated from reference gene primer amplification. The protocol was immunoSEQ multiplex PCR, while the TCRdb copy is restricted to in-frame clones and leaves out a portion. V and J calls and clone size are those listed in that table; D and trimming were worked out from the DNA. The sample has around 180,000 clones; around 80% are singletons. This clone appeared a few times. The CDR3 has 14 residues. Germline V lookup: CDR1 LNHDA, CDR2 SQIVND (reference sequence). V shed 6 bases and J 6 bases; nucleotides not matched to a gene: 7. Participants came from roughly 24 US areas, aged about 18 to 100 years. Cohorts were determined from participant-reported clinical history.

The clonotype comes from a woman aged 45-59 years with acute COVID-19. The genes are TRBV19 and TRBJ1-4; 7 bases agree with TRBD1. Sequenced: PBMCs or T cells enriched from blood (not recorded which). CDR3 DNA sequence: TGTGCCAGTAGGTCCGGGACAGCATATGAAAAACTGTTTTTT. It is translated as CASRSGTAYEKLFF.